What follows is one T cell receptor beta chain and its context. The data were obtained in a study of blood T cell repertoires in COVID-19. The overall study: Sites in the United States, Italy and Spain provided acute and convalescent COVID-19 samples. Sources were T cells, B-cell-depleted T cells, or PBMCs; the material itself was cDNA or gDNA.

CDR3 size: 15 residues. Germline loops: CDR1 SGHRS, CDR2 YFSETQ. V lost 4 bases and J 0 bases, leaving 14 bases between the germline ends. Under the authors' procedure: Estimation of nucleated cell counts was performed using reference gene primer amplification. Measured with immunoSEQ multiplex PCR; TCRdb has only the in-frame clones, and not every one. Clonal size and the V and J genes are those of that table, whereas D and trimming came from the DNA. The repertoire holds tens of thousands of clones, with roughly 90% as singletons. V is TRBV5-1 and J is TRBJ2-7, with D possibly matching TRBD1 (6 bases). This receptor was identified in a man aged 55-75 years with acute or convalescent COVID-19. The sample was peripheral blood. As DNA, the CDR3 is TGCGCCAGCAGCACCGGGACATCGAGCTCCTACGAGCAGTACTTC. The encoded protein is CASSTGTSSSYEQYF.